Below are 19 T cell receptor beta chains sequenced from a single sample in a study of T cell responses to AZD1222 COVID-19 vaccine. Repertoires were generated with immunoSEQ multiplex PCR, while TCRdb's copy carries only in-frame clones and drops some. This table has around 66,000 clones, roughly 87% appearing once. This specimen consisted of peripheral blood, obtained on day 0 of AZD1222 vaccination. These receptors were obtained from an adult in good health.

The chain combines TRBV2 with TRBJ1-5; no clear D. The CDR3 extends over 15 amino acids. The germline gives CDR1 SNHLY, CDR2 FYNNEI. The V end lost 6 bases, the J end lost 0 bases, and 12 bases lay between the germline ends. The CDR3: CASSSTYYSNQPQHF. The CDR3 nucleotides read TGTGCCAGCAGCAGCACCTACTATAGCAATCAGCCCCAGCATTTT.

A single count supports this clone. As DNA, the CDR3 is TGTGCCAGCAGCGCATGGGGGTCCTACAATGAGCAGTTCTTC. It translates to CASSAWGSYNEQFF. The V call is TRBV11-3, the J call TRBJ2-1; D tentatively fits TRBD1 or TRBD2 (5 bases each). V lost 5 bases to trimming and J lost 1 base, with 9 bases between them. Germline CDR1 SGHNT, CDR2 YENEEA. The CDR3 covers 14 residues.

The chain carries TRBV4-3 and TRBJ1-5, with unresolved D. V was shortened by 0 bases and J by 7 bases, with 22 bases between the two germline ends. Germline V gives CDR1 LGHNA, CDR2 YSLEER. The CDR3 is 18 residues long. The CDR3 bases are TGCGCCAGCAGCCAAGAGACCCGGCCTCCTACGACCTCCCAGCCCCAGCATTTT. This sequence encodes CASSQETRPPTTSQPQHF.

The V gene is TRBV15, the J gene TRBJ1-2; D might be TRBD1 (5 bases). This CDR3 region has 14 residues. Trimming pared 0 bases from V and 2 bases from J, leaving 7 bases between. CDR1 LNHNV and CDR2 YYDKDF come from the germline V gene (reference sequence). Written as DNA, the CDR3 is TGTGCCACCAGCAGAGACAGGGTAAACTATGGCTACACCTTC. It specifies CATSRDRVNYGYTF.

Points on this clone: The sample holds other DNA sequences that translate to the same CDR3. V and J are TRBV12-3 or TRBV12-4 and TRBJ1-2; D is possibly TRBD1 (5 bases). The CDR3 spans 13 residues. The ends were cut back, 5 bases at V and 0 bases at J, with 7 bases in the middle. The CDR3: CASSLTANYGYTF. The CDR3, as DNA: TGTGCCAGCAGTCTGACAGCTAACTATGGCTACACCTTC.

The gene calls are TRBV9 and TRBJ2-1; no definite D call. Trimming took off 0 bases at V and 2 bases at J, with 9 bases between the two ends. CDR1 is SGDLS, CDR2 YYNGEE, per germline. This CDR3 has 15 residues. The CDR3 sequence: CASSVDSAPYNEQFF. DNA for the CDR3: TGTGCCAGCAGCGTAGATTCAGCCCCCTACAATGAGCAGTTCTTC. Combining the CDR3 with reference TRBV9 and TRBJ2-1 gives the whole variable domain DSGVTQTPKHLITATGQRVTLRCSPRSGDLSVYWYQQSLDQGLQFLIQYYNGEERAKGNILERFSAQQFPDLHSELNLSSLELGDSALYFCASSVDSAPYNEQFFGPGTRLTVL.

CDR3 sequence: CASSYSRTDNEQFF. CDR3 DNA sequence: TGTGCCAGCAGTTACTCTCGGACAGACAATGAGCAGTTCTTC. This chain connects TRBV6-5 to TRBJ2-1; possibly TRBD1 for D (6 bases). Looked up from germline, CDR1 is MNHEY and CDR2 is SVGAGI. The V end was cut by 0 bases, the J end by 5 bases, with 8 bases between. This CDR3 comprises 14 residues.

The genes are TRBV15 and TRBJ1-1; D is unresolved. Germline V CDR1 and CDR2: LNHNV, YYDKDF (reference sequence). V shed 3 bases and J shed 2 bases, with 4 bases lying between them. This CDR3 contains 12 residues. CDR3 sequence (DNA): TGTGCCACCAGCAGTCGAAACACTGAAGCTTTCTTT. Translating gives CATSSRNTEAFF.

V and J are TRBV9 and TRBJ1-2; 7 positions agree with TRBD1. The CDR3 is 20 amino acids. The germline CDR1 and CDR2 sequences are SGDLS and YYNGEE. After removal of 0 bases from V and 4 bases from J, the junction contained 21 bases not matched to a gene. The CDR3 region is CASSVEAETGFRVVGYGYTF. DNA of the CDR3: TGTGCCAGCAGCGTAGAGGCGGAGACAGGGTTCAGAGTGGTGGGCTATGGCTACACCTTC. The full variable domain, completed using reference TRBV9 and TRBJ1-2, is DSGVTQTPKHLITATGQRVTLRCSPRSGDLSVYWYQQSLDQGLQFLIQYYNGEERAKGNILERFSAQQFPDLHSELNLSSLELGDSALYFCASSVEAETGFRVVGYGYTFGSGTRLTVV.

This chain uses TRBV4-3 with TRBJ2-2; 8 bases map to TRBD1. The CDR3 spans 17 residues. With V trimmed by 1 base and J by 3 bases, 7 bases remained unmatched. Germline V gives CDR1 LGHNA, CDR2 YSLEER. The CDR3 reads CASSQAIRQGYTGELFF. As DNA, the CDR3 is TGCGCCAGCAGCCAAGCCATCCGACAGGGGTACACCGGGGAGCTGTTTTTT.

Regarding this clone: It is unclear where the CDR3 begins or ends on the DNA, so no DNA is shown, and the CDR3 is as TCRdb lists it. The genes are TRBV6-5 and TRBJ1-1. Germline values: CDR1 MNHEY, CDR2 SVGAGI. From its first to its last residue, the CDR3 has 14 amino acids. The CDR3 reads CASSSSMVEGEAFF.

CDR3 sequence reads: CASSDASDRVDTGELFF. In DNA form, the CDR3 reads TGTGCCAGCAGTGACGCCTCGGACAGGGTGGACACCGGGGAGCTGTTTTTT. The gene calls are TRBV6-1 and TRBJ2-2, with 8 bases identical to TRBD1. Trimming removed 3 bases from V and 3 bases from J; junction bases left unmatched: 9. This CDR3 is built from 17 residues. Germline V gene sequence: CDR1 MNHNS, CDR2 SASEGT.

V gene TRBV29-1 combines with J gene TRBJ2-5; 11 nucleotides match TRBD2. The J segment lost 2 bases and the V segment lost 6 bases, leaving 5 bases of the junction unmatched. Germline loops: CDR1 SQVTM, CDR2 ANQGSEA. The CDR3 sequence is 14 residues long. CDR3 in DNA: TGCAGCGTCTCGACTAGCGGGGTTCAAGAGACCCAGTACTTC. This sequence encodes CSVSTSGVQETQYF.

The chain carries TRBV5-4 and TRBJ2-7, with 16 bases matching TRBD2. CDR1 SGHNT and CDR2 YYREEE come from the germline V gene (reference sequence). This CDR3 is 16 amino acids long. V lost 4 bases to trimming and J lost 6 bases; unmatched junction nucleotides: 7. The DNA for the CDR3 is TGTGCCAGCAGCCCGGGGACTAGCGGGGGGGGAGGCGAGCAGTACTTC. Its translation is CASSPGTSGGGGEQYF.

The rearrangement joins TRBV28 to TRBJ2-1; 7 bases line up with TRBD2. Germline values: CDR1 MDHEN, CDR2 SYDVKM. The CDR3 loop spans 14 amino acids. V trimming: 5 bases; J trimming: 8 bases; junction bases outside the gene matches: 9. CDR3 nucleotides: TGTGCCAGCAGTCGGGACTACGGTGGCTATGAGCAGTTCTTC. It codes for CASSRDYGGYEQFF.

V usage is TRBV2 and J usage is TRBJ1-3, with D perhaps matching TRBD1 (5 bases). CDR1 is SNHLY, CDR2 FYNNEI, per germline. V was cut by 1 base and J by 5 bases, with 18 bases left in between. This CDR3 has 17 amino acids. The CDR3 DNA reads TGTGCCAGCAGTGAAGAGGTTTCCCGGACAACCAGAAACACCATATATTTT. It is translated as CASSEEVSRTTRNTIYF.

This sequence joins TRBV2 and TRBJ2-5, with D possibly called TRBD1 or TRBD2 (5 bases each). The CDR3 totals 15 residues. Trimming took off 4 bases at V and 3 bases at J, with 15 bases between the two ends. CDR1 is SNHLY, CDR2 FYNNEI, per germline. CDR3 sequence: CASSVGRDGEETQYF. The CDR3 bases are TGTGCCAGCAGTGTTGGCCGGGACGGAGAAGAGACCCAGTACTTC. Drawing the rest from reference TRBV2 and TRBJ2-5, the complete variable domain is EPEVTQTPSHQVTQMGQEVILRCVPISNHLYFYWYRQILGQKVEFLVSFYNNEISEKSEIFDDQFSVERPDGSNFTLKIRSTKLEDSAMYFCASSVGRDGEETQYFGPGTRLLVL.

The chain is built from TRBV3-1 (or the pseudogene TRBV3-2) and TRBJ1-6; D unclear. With 0 bases removed from V and 4 bases from J, the gap between germline ends came to 7 bases. Germline V gene sequence: CDR1 LGHDT, CDR2 YNNKEL (reference sequence). The CDR3 runs 15 residues. The CDR3 loop is CASSQEGFYNSPLHF. DNA of the CDR3: TGTGCCAGCAGCCAAGAAGGGTTTTATAATTCACCCCTCCACTTT.

This clone was picked up one time. The rearrangement links TRBV7-2 to TRBJ2-4, with a tentative D call TRBD2 (5 bases). CDR3 size: 16 residues. Trimming left V 5 bases short and J 2 bases short, with 16 bases between. CDR1 is SGHTA, CDR2 FQGNSA, per germline. CDR3 nucleotide sequence: TGTGCCAGCAGCCCGCGGGTGGATAGTACCAAAAACATTCAGTACTTC. Residues: CASSPRVDSTKNIQYF.